This T cell receptor (beta chain) was observed in a study of blood T cell repertoires in COVID-19. Some clones are missing from TCRdb's copy, which holds only in-frame ones; the method was immunoSEQ multiplex PCR. The repertoire holds approximately 150,000 clones, with around 87% as singletons. The CDR3 contains 13 residues. V was clipped by 5 bases and J by 5 bases, with 10 bases between them. This TCR derives from a man aged 45-65 years who had recovered from COVID-19. Sequencing input: peripheral blood. The chain combines TRBV12-3 or TRBV12-4 with TRBJ2-1; D call uncertain. CDR3 nucleotide sequence: TGTGCCAGCAGTCAAAACAAGAACAATGAGCAGTTCTTC. Its protein is CASSQNKNNEQFF.